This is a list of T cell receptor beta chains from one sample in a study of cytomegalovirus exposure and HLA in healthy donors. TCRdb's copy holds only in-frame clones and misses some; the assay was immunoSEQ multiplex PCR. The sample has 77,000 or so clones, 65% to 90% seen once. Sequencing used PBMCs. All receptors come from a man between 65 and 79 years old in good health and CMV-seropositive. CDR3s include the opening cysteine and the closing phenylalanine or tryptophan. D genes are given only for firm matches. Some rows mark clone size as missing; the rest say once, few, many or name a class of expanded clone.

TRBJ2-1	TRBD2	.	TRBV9	CASSASSGSYNEQFF	TGTGCCAGCAGCGCAAGTAGCGGGTCCTACAATGAGCAGTTCTTC
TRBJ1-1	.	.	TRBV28	CASSLGLMNTEAFF	TGTGCCAGCAGTTTAGGGCTCATGAACACTGAAGCTTTCTTT
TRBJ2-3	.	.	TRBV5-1	CASSLGAGPTDTQYF	TGCGCCAGCAGCTTGGGGGCGGGACCCACAGATACGCAGTATTTT
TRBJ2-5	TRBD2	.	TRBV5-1	CASSSGLAGAETQYF	TGCGCCAGCAGCTCGGGACTAGCGGGAGCAGAGACCCAGTACTTC
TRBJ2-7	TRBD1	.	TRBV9	CASSVTGQPPYEQYF	TGTGCCAGCAGCGTAACGGGACAGCCTCCCTACGAGCAGTACTTC
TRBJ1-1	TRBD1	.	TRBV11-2	CASSLEGQVSRSFF	TGTGCCAGCAGCTTAGAGGGACAGGTCAGTCGTTCTTTCTTT
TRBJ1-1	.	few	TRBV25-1	CASSESGLTEAFF	TGTGCCAGCAGTGAAAGTGGCTTAACTGAAGCTTTCTTT
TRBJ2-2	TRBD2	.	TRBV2	CASRREGGNTGELFF	TGTGCCAGCAGACGGGAGGGAGGGAACACCGGGGAGCTGTTTTTT
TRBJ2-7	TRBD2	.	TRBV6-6	CASSPGTRNLGEQYF	TGTGCCAGCAGCCCCGGGACTAGAAATCTCGGGGAGCAGTACTTC
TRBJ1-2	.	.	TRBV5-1	CASSLGQDGYTF	TGCGCCAGCAGCTTGGGTCAGGATGGCTACACCTTC
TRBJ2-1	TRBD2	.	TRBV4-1	CASSQEETSGEQFF	TGCGCCAGCAGCCAAGAAGAGACTAGCGGTGAGCAGTTCTTC
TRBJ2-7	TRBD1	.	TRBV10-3	CAITRGQGGVHEQYF	TGTGCCATCACCCGAGGACAGGGTGGGGTCCACGAGCAGTACTTC
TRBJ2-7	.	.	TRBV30	CAGKGHVGYEQYF	TGTGCCGGTAAAGGACATGTTGGTTACGAGCAGTACTTC
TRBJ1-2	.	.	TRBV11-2	CASSPDQGYGYTF	TGTGCCAGCAGCCCGGACCAGGGATATGGCTACACCTTC
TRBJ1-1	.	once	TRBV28	CASSLDFLQAFF	TGTGCCAGCAGCCTTGACTTCCTCCAAGCTTTCTTT
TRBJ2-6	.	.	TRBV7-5	CVRSSGQGARGANVLTF	TGTGTCAGAAGCTCCGGACAGGGGGCGCGAGGGGCCAACGTCCTGACTTTC
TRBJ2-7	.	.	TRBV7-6	CASSLGRDSSSYEQYF	TGTGCCAGCAGCTTAGGCCGGGACTCCAGCTCCTACGAGCAGTACTTC